Listed here is a single T cell receptor beta chain. This specimen comes from a study of shared clonotypes between healthy human individuals. CDR1 and CDR2 from the germline V gene are ENHRY and SYGVKD. This CDR3 comprises 19 residues. Trimming shortened V by 3 bases and J by 7 bases, and 28 bases separated the two germline ends. Naive CD8 cells lacked CD45RO, underwent positive selection for CCR7 and left out terminally differentiated effector memory CD45RA+ cells. Sequencing used immunoSEQ multiplex PCR; TCRdb keeps in-frame clones, though not all of them. The sample comprises approximately 2,200,000 clones, more than 85% of which are singletons, and around 1.7% rests with the top ten.

This chain uses TRBV10-3 with TRBJ2-1, with TRBD2 as a possible D gene (5 bases). The sample taken for sequencing was naive CD8+ T cells from PBMCs. The clonotype comes from a man younger than 30 in good health. Some clones in this sample may be carry-over from other donors' samples. CDR3 coding DNA: TGTGCCATCAGTGACCATAACTCCTCTCCCGGGGAGTCGGGGAATGAGCAGTTCTTC. It translates to CAISDHNSSPGESGNEQFF.